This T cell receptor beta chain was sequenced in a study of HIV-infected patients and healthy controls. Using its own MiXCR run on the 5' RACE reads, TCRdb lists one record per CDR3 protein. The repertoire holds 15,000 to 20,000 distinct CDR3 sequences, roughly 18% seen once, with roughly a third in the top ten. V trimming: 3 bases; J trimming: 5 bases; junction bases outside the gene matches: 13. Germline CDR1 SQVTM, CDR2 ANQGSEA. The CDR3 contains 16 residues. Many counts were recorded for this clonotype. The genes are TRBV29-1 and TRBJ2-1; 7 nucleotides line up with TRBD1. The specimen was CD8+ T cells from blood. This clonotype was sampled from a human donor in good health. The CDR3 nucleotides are TGCAGCGTTGAGAACCCCACCGGGACAGAGAACAATGAGCAGTTCTTC. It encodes CSVENPTGTENNEQFF.